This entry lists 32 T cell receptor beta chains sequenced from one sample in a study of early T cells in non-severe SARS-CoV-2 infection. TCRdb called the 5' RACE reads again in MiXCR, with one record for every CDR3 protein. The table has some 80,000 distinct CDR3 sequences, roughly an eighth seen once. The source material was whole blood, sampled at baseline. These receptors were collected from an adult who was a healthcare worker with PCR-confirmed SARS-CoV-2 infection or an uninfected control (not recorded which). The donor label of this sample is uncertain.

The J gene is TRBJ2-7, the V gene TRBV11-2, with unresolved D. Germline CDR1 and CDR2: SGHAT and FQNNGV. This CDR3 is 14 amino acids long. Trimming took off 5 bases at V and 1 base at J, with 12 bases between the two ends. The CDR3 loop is CASSVLGGSYEQYF. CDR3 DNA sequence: TGTGCCAGCAGCGTACTCGGCGGTTCCTACGAGCAGTACTTC.

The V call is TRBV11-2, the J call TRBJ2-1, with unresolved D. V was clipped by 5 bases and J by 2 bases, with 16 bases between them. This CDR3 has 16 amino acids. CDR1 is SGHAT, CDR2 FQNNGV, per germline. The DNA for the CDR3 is TGTGCCAGCAGCCTTGGATTAGGTGACCCCTACAATGAGCAGTTCTTC. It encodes CASSLGLGDPYNEQFF.

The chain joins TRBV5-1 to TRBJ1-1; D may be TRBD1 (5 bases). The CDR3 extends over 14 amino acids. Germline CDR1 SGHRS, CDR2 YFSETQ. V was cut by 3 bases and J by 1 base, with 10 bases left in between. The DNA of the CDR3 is TGCGCCAGCAGCTCGCAGGGTCAGAACACTGAAGCTTTCTTT. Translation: CASSSQGQNTEAFF.

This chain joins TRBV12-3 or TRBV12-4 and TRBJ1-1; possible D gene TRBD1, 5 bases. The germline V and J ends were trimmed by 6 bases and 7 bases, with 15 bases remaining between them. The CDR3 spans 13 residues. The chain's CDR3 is CASSPGGVYEAFF. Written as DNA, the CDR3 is TGTGCCAGCAGCCCCGGAGGGGTCTATGAAGCTTTCTTT.

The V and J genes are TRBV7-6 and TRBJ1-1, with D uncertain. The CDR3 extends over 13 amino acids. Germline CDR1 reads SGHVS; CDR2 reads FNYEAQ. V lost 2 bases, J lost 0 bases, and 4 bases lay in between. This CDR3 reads CASSLLMNTEAFF. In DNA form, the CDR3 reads TGTGCCAGCAGCTTATTAATGAACACTGAAGCTTTCTTT.

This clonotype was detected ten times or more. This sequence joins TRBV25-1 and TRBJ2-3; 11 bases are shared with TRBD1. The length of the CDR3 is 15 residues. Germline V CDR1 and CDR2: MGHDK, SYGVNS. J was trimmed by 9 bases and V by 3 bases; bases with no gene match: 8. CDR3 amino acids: CASSEGQGDVGTQYF. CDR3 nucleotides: TGTGCCAGCAGTGAGGGACAGGGGGACGTCGGGACGCAGTATTTT. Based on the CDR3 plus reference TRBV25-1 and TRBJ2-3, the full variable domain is EADIYQTPRYLVIGTGKKITLECSQTMGHDKMYWYQQDPGMELHLIHYSYGVNSTEKGDLSSESTVSRIRTEHFPLTLESARPSHTSQYLCASSEGQGDVGTQYFGPGTRLTVL.

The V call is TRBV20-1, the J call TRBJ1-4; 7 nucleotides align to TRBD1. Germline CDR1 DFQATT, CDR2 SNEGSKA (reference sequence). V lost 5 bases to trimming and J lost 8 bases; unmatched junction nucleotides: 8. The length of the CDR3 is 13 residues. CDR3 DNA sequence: TGCAGTGCTTCACAGGGGTTTTACGAAAAACTGTTTTTT. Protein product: CSASQGFYEKLFF.

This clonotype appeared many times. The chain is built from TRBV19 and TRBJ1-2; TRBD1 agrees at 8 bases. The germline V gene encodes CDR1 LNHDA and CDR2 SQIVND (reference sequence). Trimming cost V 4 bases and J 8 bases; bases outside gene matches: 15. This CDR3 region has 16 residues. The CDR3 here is CASSRSSREDRGGYTF. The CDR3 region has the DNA TGTGCCAGTAGTAGGAGCAGCCGGGAAGACAGGGGCGGCTACACCTTC.

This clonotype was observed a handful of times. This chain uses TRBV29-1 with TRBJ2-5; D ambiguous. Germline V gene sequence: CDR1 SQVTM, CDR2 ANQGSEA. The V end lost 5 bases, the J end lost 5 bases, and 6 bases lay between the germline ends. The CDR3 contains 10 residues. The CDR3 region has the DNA TGCAGCGTTTTACGGGAGACCCAGTACTTC. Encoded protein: CSVLRETQYF.

CDR3 DNA sequence: TGTGCCAGTACCCCCAGAGGGAGGGCCCATACGCAGTATTTT. Translation gives CASTPRGRAHTQYF. The chain employs TRBV19 and TRBJ2-3; 7 bases fit TRBD2. Germline V gene sequence: CDR1 LNHDA, CDR2 SQIVND (reference sequence). The CDR3 loop spans 14 amino acids. V was pared by 7 bases and J by 7 bases, with 11 bases of the junction left unmatched.

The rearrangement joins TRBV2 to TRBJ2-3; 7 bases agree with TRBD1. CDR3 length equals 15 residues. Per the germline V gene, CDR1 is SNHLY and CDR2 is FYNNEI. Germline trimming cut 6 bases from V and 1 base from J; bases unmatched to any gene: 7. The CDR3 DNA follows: TGTGCCAGCAGCGGGACAGTCTACGGCACAGATACGCAGTATTTT. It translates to CASSGTVYGTDTQYF.

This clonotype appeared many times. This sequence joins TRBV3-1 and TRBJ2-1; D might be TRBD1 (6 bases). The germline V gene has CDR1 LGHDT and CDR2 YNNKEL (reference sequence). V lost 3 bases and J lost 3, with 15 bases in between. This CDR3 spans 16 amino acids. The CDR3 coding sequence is TGTGCCAGCAGCCACTACAGGGAAGTGGTCTACAATGAGCAGTTCTTC. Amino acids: CASSHYREVVYNEQFF.

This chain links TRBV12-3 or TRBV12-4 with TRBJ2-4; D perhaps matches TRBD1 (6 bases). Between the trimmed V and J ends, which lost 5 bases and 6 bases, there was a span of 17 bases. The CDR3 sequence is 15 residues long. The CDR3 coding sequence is TGTGCCAGCAGTCCAGGCAGGGGTCCAGGAAACATTCAGTACTTC. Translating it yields CASSPGRGPGNIQYF.

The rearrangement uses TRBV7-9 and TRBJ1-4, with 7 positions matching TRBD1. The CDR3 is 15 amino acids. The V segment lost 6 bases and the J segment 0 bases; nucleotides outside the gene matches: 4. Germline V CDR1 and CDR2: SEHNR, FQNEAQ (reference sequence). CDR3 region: CASRQQGSTNEKLFF. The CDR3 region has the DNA TGTGCCAGCAGACAACAGGGGTCAACTAATGAAAAACTGTTTTTT.

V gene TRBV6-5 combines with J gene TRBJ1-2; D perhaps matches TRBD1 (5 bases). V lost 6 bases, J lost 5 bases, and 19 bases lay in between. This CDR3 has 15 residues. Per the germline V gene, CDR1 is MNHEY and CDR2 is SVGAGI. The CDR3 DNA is TGTGCCAGCAGCCCCAGGGAGATTATGGGTTATGGCTACACCTTC. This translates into CASSPREIMGYGYTF.

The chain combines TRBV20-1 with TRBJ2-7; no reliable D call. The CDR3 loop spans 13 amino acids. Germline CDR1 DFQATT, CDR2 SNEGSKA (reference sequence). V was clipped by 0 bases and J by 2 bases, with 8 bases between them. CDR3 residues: CSARDKYAYEQYF. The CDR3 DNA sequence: TGCAGTGCTAGAGATAAATACGCCTACGAGCAGTACTTC.

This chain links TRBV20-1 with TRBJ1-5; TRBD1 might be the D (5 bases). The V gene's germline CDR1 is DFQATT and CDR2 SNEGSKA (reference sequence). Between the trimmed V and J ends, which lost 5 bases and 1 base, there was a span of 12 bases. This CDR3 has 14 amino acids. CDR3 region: CSARTPGSNQPQHF. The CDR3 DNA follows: TGCAGTGCTCGGACACCGGGGAGCAATCAGCCCCAGCATTTT.

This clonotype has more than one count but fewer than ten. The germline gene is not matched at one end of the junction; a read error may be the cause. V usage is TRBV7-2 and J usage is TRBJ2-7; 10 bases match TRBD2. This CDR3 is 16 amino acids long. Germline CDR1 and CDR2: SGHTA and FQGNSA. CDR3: CASTLTSGRAVYEQYF. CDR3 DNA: TGTGCCAGCACCTTAACAAGCGGGAGGGCGGTCTACGAGCAGTACTTC.

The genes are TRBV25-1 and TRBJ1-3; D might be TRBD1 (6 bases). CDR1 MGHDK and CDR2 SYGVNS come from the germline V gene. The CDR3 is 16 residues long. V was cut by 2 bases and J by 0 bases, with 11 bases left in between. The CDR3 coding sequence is TGTGCCAGCAGTGAACAGGGGTCGAGCTCTGGAAACACCATATATTTT. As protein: CASSEQGSSSGNTIYF.

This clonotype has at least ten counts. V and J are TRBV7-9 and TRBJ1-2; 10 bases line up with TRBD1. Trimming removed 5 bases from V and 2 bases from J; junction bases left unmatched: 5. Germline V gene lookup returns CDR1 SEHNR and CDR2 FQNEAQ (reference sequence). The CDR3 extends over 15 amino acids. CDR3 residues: CASSPPTGGNYGYTF. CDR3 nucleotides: TGTGCCAGCAGCCCACCGACAGGGGGCAACTATGGCTACACCTTC.

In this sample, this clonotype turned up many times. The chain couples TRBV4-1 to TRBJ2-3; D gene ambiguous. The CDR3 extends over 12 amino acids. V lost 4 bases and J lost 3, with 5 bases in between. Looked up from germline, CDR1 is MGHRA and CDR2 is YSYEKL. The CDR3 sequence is CASSLETDTQYF. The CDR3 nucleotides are TGCGCCAGCAGCCTGGAAACAGATACGCAGTATTTT.

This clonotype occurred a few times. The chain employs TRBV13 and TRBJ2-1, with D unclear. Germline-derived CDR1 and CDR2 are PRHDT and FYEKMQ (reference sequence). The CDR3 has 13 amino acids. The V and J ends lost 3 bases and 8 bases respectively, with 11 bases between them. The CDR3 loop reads CASSLERVYEQFF. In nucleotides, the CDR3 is TGTGCCAGCAGCTTGGAAAGGGTCTATGAGCAGTTCTTC.

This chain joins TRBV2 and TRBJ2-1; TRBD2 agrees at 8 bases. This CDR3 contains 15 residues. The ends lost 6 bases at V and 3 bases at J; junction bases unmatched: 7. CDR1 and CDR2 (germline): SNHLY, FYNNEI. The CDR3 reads CASRSRGAGYNEQFF. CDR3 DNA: TGTGCCAGCAGATCGCGGGGGGCGGGCTACAATGAGCAGTTCTTC.

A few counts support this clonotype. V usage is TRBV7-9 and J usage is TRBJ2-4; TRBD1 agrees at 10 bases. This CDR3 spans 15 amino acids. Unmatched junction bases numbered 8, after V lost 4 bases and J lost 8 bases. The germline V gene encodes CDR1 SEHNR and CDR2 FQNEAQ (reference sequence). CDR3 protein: CASSSSLGTGDIQYF. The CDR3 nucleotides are TGTGCCAGCAGCTCTTCCCTTGGGACAGGGGACATTCAGTACTTC. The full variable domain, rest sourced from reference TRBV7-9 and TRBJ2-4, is DTGVSQNPRHKITKRGQNVTFRCDPISEHNRLYWYRQTLGQGPEFLTYFQNEAQLEKSRLLSDRFSAERPKGSFSTLEIQRTEQGDSAMYLCASSSSLGTGDIQYFGAGTRLSVL.

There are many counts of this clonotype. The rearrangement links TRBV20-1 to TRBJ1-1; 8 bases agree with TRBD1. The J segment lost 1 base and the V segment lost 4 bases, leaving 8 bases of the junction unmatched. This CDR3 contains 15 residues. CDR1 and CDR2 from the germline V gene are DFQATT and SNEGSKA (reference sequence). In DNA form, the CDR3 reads TGCAGTGCTATCAGGGGGCGCATAGCGAACACTGAAGCTTTCTTT. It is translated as CSAIRGRIANTEAFF.

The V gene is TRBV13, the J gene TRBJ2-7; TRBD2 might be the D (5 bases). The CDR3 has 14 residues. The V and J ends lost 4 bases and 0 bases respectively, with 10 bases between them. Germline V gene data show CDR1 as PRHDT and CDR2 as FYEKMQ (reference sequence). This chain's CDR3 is CASSSGIFSYEQYF. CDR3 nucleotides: TGTGCCAGCAGCTCCGGGATTTTCTCCTACGAGCAGTACTTC. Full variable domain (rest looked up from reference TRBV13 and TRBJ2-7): AAGVIQSPRHLIKEKRETATLKCYPIPRHDTVYWYQQGPGQDPQFLISFYEKMQSDKGSIPDRFSAQQFSDYHSELNMSSLELGDSALYFCASSSGIFSYEQYFGPGTRLTVT.

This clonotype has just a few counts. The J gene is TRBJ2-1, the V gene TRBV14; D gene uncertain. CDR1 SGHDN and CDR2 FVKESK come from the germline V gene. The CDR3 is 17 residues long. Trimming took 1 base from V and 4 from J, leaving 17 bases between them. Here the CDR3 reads CASSQVVGQALYNEQFF. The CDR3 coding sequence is TGTGCCAGCAGCCAAGTAGTAGGCCAAGCCCTTTACAATGAGCAGTTCTTC.

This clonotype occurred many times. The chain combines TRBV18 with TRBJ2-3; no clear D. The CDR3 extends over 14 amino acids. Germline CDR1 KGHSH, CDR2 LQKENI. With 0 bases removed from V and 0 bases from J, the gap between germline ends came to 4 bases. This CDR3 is CASSPPGSTDTQYF. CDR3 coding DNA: TGTGCCAGCTCACCACCGGGTAGCACAGATACGCAGTATTTT.

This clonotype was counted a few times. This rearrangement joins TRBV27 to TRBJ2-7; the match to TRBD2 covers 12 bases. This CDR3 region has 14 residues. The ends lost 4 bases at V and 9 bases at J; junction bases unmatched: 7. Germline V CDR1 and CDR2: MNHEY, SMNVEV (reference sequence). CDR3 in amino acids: CASSSRLAGALQYF. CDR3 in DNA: TGTGCCAGCAGTTCACGACTAGCGGGAGCCTTGCAGTACTTC.

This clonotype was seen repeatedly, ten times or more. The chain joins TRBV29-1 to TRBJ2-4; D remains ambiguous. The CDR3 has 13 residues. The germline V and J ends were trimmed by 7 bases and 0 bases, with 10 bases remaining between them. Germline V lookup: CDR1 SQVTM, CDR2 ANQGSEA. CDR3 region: CSGSDGAKNIQYF. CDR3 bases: TGCAGCGGATCGGACGGAGCCAAAAACATTCAGTACTTC.

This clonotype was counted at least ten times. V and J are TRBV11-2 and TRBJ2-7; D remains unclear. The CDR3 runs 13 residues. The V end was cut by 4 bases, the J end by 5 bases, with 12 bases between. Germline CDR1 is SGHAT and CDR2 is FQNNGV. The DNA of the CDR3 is TGTGCCAGCAGCTCCGTCCTGAGCCACGAGCAGTACTTC. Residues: CASSSVLSHEQYF.

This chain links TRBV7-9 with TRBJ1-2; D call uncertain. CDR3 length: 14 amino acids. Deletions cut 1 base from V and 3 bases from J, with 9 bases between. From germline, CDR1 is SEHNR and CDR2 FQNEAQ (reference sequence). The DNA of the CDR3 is TGTGCCAGCAGCTTAGAGGTCGGAGACTATGGCTACACCTTC. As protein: CASSLEVGDYGYTF.